The sequence of this TCR beta chain was determined in a study of T-cell reconstitution after alpha-beta-depleted transplantation in children. Whole-study results and caveats: There were reportedly several hundred expanded graft clones from which alpha-beta T cells came about two months after transplant. By one year post-transplant, T-cell counts and diversity largely arose from T cells that were newly produced.

This clonotype was picked up many times. What it binds is unknown. Germline CDR1 DFQATT, CDR2 SNEGSKA (reference sequence). The CDR3 is 13 amino acids. The junction had 8 bases not matched to a gene; V was cut back by 5 bases and J by 6 bases. The authors prepared the TCRbeta library with unique molecular identifiers. One entry per CDR3 protein results from TCRdb running MiXCR on the PCR reads. The profile shows 65,000 to 85,000 distinct CDR3 sequences, approximately 11% of them singletons. The chain employs TRBV20-1 and TRBJ2-7, with 9 bases lining up with TRBD1. The sequence derives from a boy aged 5-17 years with acute myeloid leukemia, due to receive a stem cell transplant. The specimen comprised PBMCs, sampled before TCRalphabeta/CD19-depleted stem cell transplant. The CDR3 DNA reads as TGCAGTGCTGGATGGACAGGGGAAAGCGAGCAGTACTTC. Translated, it gives CSAGWTGESEQYF.